The clone carrying this TCR beta chain turned up a few times. As yet, its antigen is unknown. The V and J ends lost 5 bases and 2 bases respectively, with 21 bases between them. CDR1 is LNHDA, CDR2 SQIVND, per germline (reference sequence). The CDR3 consists of 18 residues. The source of the sample is a study of T-cell memory formation after mild COVID-19. Overall study findings and caveats: From day 15 to 85, contracting clones were balanced between CD4 and CD8, whereas later expanders leaned toward CD4+.

MiXCR, applied by TCRdb to the 5' RACE reads, yields one record per CDR3 protein. The sample lists approximately 290,000 distinct CDR3 sequences; 15% to 20% were seen once. The sample comprised PBMCs or a T cell subset sorted from them (not recorded which). The chain has TRBV19 and TRBJ2-2; D perhaps matches TRBD2 (6 bases). This clonotype was sampled from a man younger than 35 who had mild COVID-19 (a few samples of this study predate the infection). Cell type and time point are not known. CDR3 in DNA: TGTGCCAGTAGTTCAGGGACTTGGTCAACTCTAAACACCGGGGAGCTGTTTTTT. This codes for CASSSGTWSTLNTGELFF.